This TCR beta chain was sequenced during a study of blood T cell repertoires in COVID-19. About the research overall: COVID-19 samples collected from the United States, Italy and Spain covered acute and convalescent phases. T cells, B-cell-depleted T cells, or PBMCs provided the cDNA or gDNA that served as material.

Authors' analysis steps: Amplification from reference gene primers served as the basis for estimated nucleated cell counts. Profiled with immunoSEQ multiplex PCR; TCRdb holds only in-frame clones, not every one. V and J calls and clone size are given by that table; D and trimming were obtained from the DNA. The sample yields about 140,000 clones, roughly 86% seen once. The germline V gene encodes CDR1 ENHRY and CDR2 SYGVKD. The CDR3 is 15 amino acids. J lost 7 bases, V lost 3 bases, and 10 bases had no gene match. The specimen was peripheral blood. This receptor was identified in a human donor in a cohort sampled during active COVID-19. The chain recombines TRBV10-3 with TRBJ2-7; TRBD1 matches at 9 bases. In nucleotides, the CDR3 is TGTGCCATCAGTGAAACGGGGACAGGGAGGGGAGAGCAGTACTTC. As protein: CAISETGTGRGEQYF.